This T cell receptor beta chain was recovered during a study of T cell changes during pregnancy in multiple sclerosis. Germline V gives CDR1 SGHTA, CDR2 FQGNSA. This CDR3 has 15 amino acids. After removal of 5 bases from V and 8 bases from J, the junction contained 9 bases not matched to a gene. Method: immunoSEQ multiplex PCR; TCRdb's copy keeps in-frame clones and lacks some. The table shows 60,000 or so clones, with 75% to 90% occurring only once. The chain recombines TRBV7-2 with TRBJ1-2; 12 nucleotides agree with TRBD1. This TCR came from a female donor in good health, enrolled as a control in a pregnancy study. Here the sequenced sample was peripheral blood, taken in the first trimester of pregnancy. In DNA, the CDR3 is TGTGCCAGCAGCCCCAGGGACAGGGGGCTGGAGGGCTACACCTTC. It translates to CASSPRDRGLEGYTF.